This T cell receptor beta chain was recovered during a study of shared clonotypes between healthy human individuals. Study observations and caveats: Clonotypes which were not shared had lower generation probabilities than clonotypes that all four donors shared. Naive subsets generally exceeded memory subsets in estimated richness.

Samples underwent the assay at deep level. Libraries were prepared by immunoSEQ multiplex PCR; TCRdb keeps only in-frame clonotypes and omits some of them. The table has roughly 2 million clones, around 96% seen once. Turning to this clone: Its antigen is still unknown. Other DNA sequences in this specimen translate into the identical CDR3.

Naive CD8 cells lacked CD45RO, underwent positive selection for CCR7 and left out terminally differentiated effector memory CD45RA+ cells. Donors had no recently reported acute infections or vaccinations and were HIV-negative. Sequencing input: naive CD8+ T cells sorted from blood. The TCR sequence derives from a man aged 18 to 29 in good health.

This chain's CDR3 is CASSYGLAYEQYF. CDR3 nucleotide sequence: TGTGCCAGCAGTTACGGGCTTGCCTACGAGCAGTACTTC. The chain carries TRBV27 and TRBJ2-7; D not certain. With 4 bases removed from V and 2 bases from J, the gap between germline ends came to 9 bases. Germline-derived CDR1 and CDR2 are MNHEY and SMNVEV (reference sequence). The CDR3 runs to 13 residues.